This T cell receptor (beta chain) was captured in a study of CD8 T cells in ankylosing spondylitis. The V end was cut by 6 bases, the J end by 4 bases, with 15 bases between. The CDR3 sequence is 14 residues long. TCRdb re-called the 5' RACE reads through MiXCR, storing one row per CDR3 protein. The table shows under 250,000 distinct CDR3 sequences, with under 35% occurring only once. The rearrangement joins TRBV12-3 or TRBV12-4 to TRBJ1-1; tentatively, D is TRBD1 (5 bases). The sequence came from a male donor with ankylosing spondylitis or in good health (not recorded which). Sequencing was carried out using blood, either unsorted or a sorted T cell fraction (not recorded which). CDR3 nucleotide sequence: TGTGCCAGCAGCCAAGACAGCTGGGGCACTGAAGCTTTCTTT. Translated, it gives CASSQDSWGTEAFF.